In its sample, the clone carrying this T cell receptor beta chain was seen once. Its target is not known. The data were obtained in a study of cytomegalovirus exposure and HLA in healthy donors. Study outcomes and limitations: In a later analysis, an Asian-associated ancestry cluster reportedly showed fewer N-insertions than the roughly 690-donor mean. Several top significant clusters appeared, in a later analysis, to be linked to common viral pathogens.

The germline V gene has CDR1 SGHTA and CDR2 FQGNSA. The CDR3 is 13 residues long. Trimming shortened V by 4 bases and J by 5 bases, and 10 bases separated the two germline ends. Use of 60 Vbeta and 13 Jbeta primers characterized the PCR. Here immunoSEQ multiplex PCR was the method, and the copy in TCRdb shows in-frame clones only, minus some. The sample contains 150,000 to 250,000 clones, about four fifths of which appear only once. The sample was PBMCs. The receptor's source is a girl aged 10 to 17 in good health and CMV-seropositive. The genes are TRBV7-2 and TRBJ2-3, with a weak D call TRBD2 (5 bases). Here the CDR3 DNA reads TGTGCCAGCAGCTCCGGACGGGGAGATACGCAGTATTTT. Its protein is CASSSGRGDTQYF.